The 28 T cell receptor beta chains below all came from one sample that was sequenced in a study of T cell repertoires in ileal Crohn's disease (dated 2019 in TCRdb). The library was prepared using the immunoSEQ multiplex PCR assay. TCRdb's version of the immuneACCESS table is confined to in-frame rearrangements and falls short of the full clone set. An unresolved V gene accounts for under half of the shortfall where checked; the remainder is of unknown origin. The sample table records 5,500 to 6,000 clones; under 85% of these occur just once. The ten biggest clones cover approximately 5.1% of the sample. Sequenced input: ileal tissue. These receptors originate from an adult with Crohn's disease.

This rearrangement joins TRBV28 to TRBJ1-4; unclear D gene. CDR1 is MDHEN, CDR2 SYDVKM, per germline. The CDR3 runs 11 residues. The V end was cut by 3 bases, the J end by 9 bases, with 5 bases between. DNA for the CDR3: TGTGCCAGCAGTTTTAAACAAAAACTGTTTTTT. The encoded protein is CASSFKQKLFF. Drawing the rest from reference TRBV28 and TRBJ1-4, the complete variable domain is DVKVTQSSRYLVKRTGEKVFLECVQDMDHENMFWYRQDPGLGLRLIYFSYDVKMKEKGDIPEGYSVSREKKERFSLILESASTNQTSMYLCASSFKQKLFFGSGTQLSVL.

The J gene is TRBJ2-7, the V gene TRBV23-1; no reliable D call. TRBV23-1 counts as an open reading frame of uncertain function. The CDR3 loop spans 12 amino acids. Between the trimmed V and J ends, which lost 4 bases and 4 bases, there was a span of 8 bases. CDR3 sequence reads: CASSRVPYEQYF. The CDR3 DNA follows: TGCGCCAGCAGTCGGGTGCCTTACGAGCAGTACTTC.

The J gene is TRBJ2-1, the V gene TRBV15; D remains ambiguous. Germline V lookup: CDR1 LNHNV, CDR2 YYDKDF (reference sequence). The germline V and J ends were trimmed by 1 base and 4 bases, with 17 bases remaining between them. This CDR3 is built from 17 residues. The CDR3 reads CATSRAQAAVTYNEQFF. Written as DNA, the CDR3 is TGTGCCACCAGCAGAGCCCAGGCGGCCGTCACATACAATGAGCAGTTCTTC.

The chain uses TRBV29-1 and TRBJ2-2, with D unresolved. Trimming cost V 4 bases and J 4 bases, with 4 bases left between them. Looked up from germline, CDR1 is SQVTM and CDR2 is ANQGSEA. There are 11 residues in the CDR3. The CDR3 bases are TGCAGCGTTGGTAGCACCGGGGAGCTGTTTTTT. This sequence encodes CSVGSTGELFF.

The chain links TRBV5-5 to TRBJ1-4; TRBD1 agrees at 10 bases. The CDR3 has 16 residues. Per the germline V gene, CDR1 is SGHKS and CDR2 is YYEKEE (reference sequence). V lost 4 bases and J lost 7; bases outside the gene matches: 10. The CDR3 nucleotides are TGTGCCAGCAGCCCCTTCAGAGGGGACAGGGGTGAAAAACTGTTTTTT. As protein: CASSPFRGDRGEKLFF.

The V gene is TRBV2, the J gene TRBJ2-5; perhaps TRBD2 as D (5 bases). Trimming took off 3 bases at V and 2 bases at J, with 13 bases between the two ends. The germline V gene has CDR1 SNHLY and CDR2 FYNNEI. The CDR3 contains 15 residues. DNA of the CDR3: TGTGCCAGCAGTGATCGCGGGCAAGGGCAAGAGACCCAGTACTTC. Protein: CASSDRGQGQETQYF.

The chain couples TRBV5-1 to TRBJ2-2; 7 bases match TRBD2. The V gene end was trimmed by 4 bases and the J gene end by 1 base; junction bases not matched to a gene: 7. The CDR3 covers 16 residues. Germline V CDR1 and CDR2: SGHRS, YFSETQ. DNA for the CDR3: TGCGCCAGCAGCAGTGAAGCGGGGCTGAACACCGGGGAGCTGTTTTTT. Its translation is CASSSEAGLNTGELFF.

This rearrangement joins TRBV4-1 to TRBJ1-2; no firm D call. V dropped 0 bases and J dropped 5 bases, with 10 bases sitting between them. The length of the CDR3 is 14 residues. Germline V CDR1 and CDR2: MGHRA, YSYEKL. In DNA, the CDR3 is TGCGCCAGCAGCCAAGATGAGGGTTGGTATGGCTACACCTTC. Encoded protein: CASSQDEGWYGYTF.

CDR3 in DNA: TGTGCCAGCAGCTTGGGGGACCTGAACACCGGGGAGCTGTTTTTT. This translates into CASSLGDLNTGELFF. The rearrangement links TRBV5-6 to TRBJ2-2; D might be TRBD1 or TRBD2, each matching 5 bases. With 0 bases removed from V and 1 base from J, the gap between germline ends came to 7 bases. Germline V lookup: CDR1 SGHDT, CDR2 YYEEEE. The CDR3 runs 15 residues.

The rearrangement uses TRBV27 and TRBJ2-1; 11 bases agree with TRBD2. Germline V CDR1 and CDR2: MNHEY, SMNVEV (reference sequence). This CDR3 is 15 amino acids long. After removal of 8 bases from V and 8 bases from J, the junction contained 11 bases not matched to a gene. This chain's CDR3 is CASYVAGGLIHEQFF. CDR3 DNA sequence: TGTGCCAGCTACGTAGCGGGGGGGCTTATCCATGAGCAGTTCTTC.

This rearrangement joins TRBV15 to TRBJ1-2; D gene unclear. CDR3 length equals 14 residues. Trimming removed 0 bases from V and 4 bases from J, with 9 bases in between. Germline V gene sequence: CDR1 LNHNV, CDR2 YYDKDF (reference sequence). CDR3 protein: CATSRDREIYGYTF. CDR3 bases: TGTGCCACCAGCAGAGATAGGGAGATCTATGGCTACACCTTC.

This clone has just one count. This rearrangement joins TRBV9 to TRBJ2-1, with TRBD1 matching over 11 bases. This CDR3 is 15 amino acids long. V shed 0 bases and J 6 bases; nucleotides not matched to a gene: 2. Looked up from germline, CDR1 is SGDLS and CDR2 is YYNGEE. The CDR3 DNA follows: TGTGCCAGCAGCGTAGGGGACAGGGGGGTCAATGAGCAGTTCTTC. Its protein product is CASSVGDRGVNEQFF.

This clone turned up a few times. The chain couples TRBV28 to TRBJ1-1, with D tentatively TRBD1 (5 bases). The ends were cut back, 5 bases at V and 0 bases at J, with 10 bases in the middle. CDR1 is MDHEN and CDR2 is SYDVKM in the germline V gene. CDR3 length equals 14 residues. The CDR3 region is CASSAGTVNTEAFF. For the CDR3, the DNA is TGTGCCAGCAGTGCCGGGACGGTGAACACTGAAGCTTTCTTT.

The V gene is TRBV4-3, the J gene TRBJ1-2, with 7 positions matching TRBD1. There are 15 residues in the CDR3. Germline CDR1 reads LGHNA; CDR2 reads YSLEER. V dropped 0 bases and J dropped 7; count of bases not matched to a gene: 8. The CDR3 loop reads CASSQELGRGSGYTF. The CDR3 nucleotides read TGCGCCAGCAGCCAAGAACTCGGCAGGGGGTCTGGCTACACCTTC.

The chain employs TRBV29-1 and TRBJ2-1; 8 bases match TRBD2. V trimming: 3 bases; J trimming: 0 bases; junction bases outside the gene matches: 1. CDR3 length: 14 residues. The germline V gene has CDR1 SQVTM and CDR2 ANQGSEA. The chain's CDR3 is CSVDRGGSYNEQFF. CDR3 DNA sequence: TGCAGCGTTGACCGGGGGGGCTCCTACAATGAGCAGTTCTTC.

V gene TRBV29-1 combines with J gene TRBJ2-1; 11 nucleotides align to TRBD2. Germline V CDR1 and CDR2: SQVTM, ANQGSEA. The CDR3 loop spans 14 amino acids. V dropped 4 bases and J dropped 5; count of bases not matched to a gene: 4. The CDR3 sequence is CSVVLAGVDNEQFF. DNA for the CDR3: TGCAGCGTTGTACTAGCGGGAGTGGACAATGAGCAGTTCTTC.

The chain recombines TRBV27 with TRBJ2-2; the D is unclear. Trimming took off 10 bases at V and 3 bases at J, with 12 bases between the two ends. The V gene's germline CDR1 is MNHEY and CDR2 SMNVEV (reference sequence). The CDR3 contains 13 residues. CDR3 DNA sequence: TGTGCCACCCTGGACGGTTACACCGGGGAGCTGTTTTTT. Protein sequence: CATLDGYTGELFF.

This chain links TRBV6-6 with TRBJ2-7; 13 bases align to TRBD2. CDR3 length equals 15 residues. V shed 6 bases and J 4 bases; nucleotides not matched to a gene: 6. Germline V gene data show CDR1 as MNHNY and CDR2 as SVGAGI (reference sequence). DNA for the CDR3: TGTGCCAGCAGACCAAGGACTAGCGGGGGATACGAGCAGTACTTC. Its protein is CASRPRTSGGYEQYF.

J is TRBJ2-7 and V is TRBV29-1; TRBD2 aligns across 7 bases. The germline CDR1 and CDR2 sequences are SQVTM and ANQGSEA. The length of the CDR3 is 13 residues. Germline trimming cut 6 bases from V and 2 bases from J; bases unmatched to any gene: 7. DNA of the CDR3: TGCAGCGTATCTCCCGGACTAGCCTACGAGCAGTACTTC. It is translated as CSVSPGLAYEQYF.

The CDR3 DNA sequence: TGTGCCAGTAGTATAGGTCTAGCGGGAGTCAATGAGCAGTTCTTC. Residues: CASSIGLAGVNEQFF. The V call is TRBV19, the J call TRBJ2-1; 10 bases agree with TRBD2. The V gene's germline CDR1 is LNHDA and CDR2 SQIVND (reference sequence). V trimming: 1 base; J trimming: 6 bases; junction bases outside the gene matches: 3. This CDR3 comprises 15 residues.

The chain combines TRBV6-5 with TRBJ2-3; 7 bases are a match to TRBD1. The V gene's germline CDR1 is MNHEY and CDR2 SVGAGI. This CDR3 has 14 residues. V dropped 5 bases and J dropped 3; count of bases not matched to a gene: 5. The CDR3 DNA reads TGTGCCAGCAGTCCGACAGGGCCGACAGATACGCAGTATTTT. Its translation: CASSPTGPTDTQYF.

The chain uses TRBV19 and TRBJ2-7; possibly TRBD2 for D (6 bases). Germline assignment: CDR1 LNHDA and CDR2 SQIVND (reference sequence). The V end lost 3 bases, the J end lost 1 base, and 7 bases lay between the germline ends. The CDR3 extends over 13 amino acids. CDR3 residues: CASSIGSSYEQYF. The CDR3 DNA follows: TGTGCCAGTAGTATCGGGAGTTCCTACGAGCAGTACTTC.

The chain recombines TRBV23-1 with TRBJ2-7; the D is unclear. TRBV23-1 is designated an ORF whose function remains uncertain. The V end lost 4 bases, the J end lost 4 bases, and 20 bases lay between the germline ends. The CDR3 sequence is 16 residues long. CDR3 amino acids: CASSLSTTPQVYEQYF. CDR3 sequence (DNA): TGCGCCAGCAGTCTTTCCACCACCCCCCAGGTGTACGAGCAGTACTTC.

The gene calls are TRBV9 and TRBJ2-6; a weak D match, TRBD2 (7 bases). Deletions cut 5 bases from V and 4 bases from J, with 16 bases between. This CDR3 spans 16 amino acids. Germline CDR1 SGDLS, CDR2 YYNGEE. CDR3 DNA sequence: TGTGCCAGCAGAAGGGGGGGCGCGTCAGGGGCCAACGTCCTGACTTTC. It codes for CASRRGGASGANVLTF.

The rearrangement uses TRBV30 and TRBJ2-7; 8 bases fit TRBD2. Trimming took 2 bases from V and 2 from J; bases not matched to a gene: 5. Germline CDR1 is GTSNPN and CDR2 is SVGIG (reference sequence). The CDR3 sequence is 14 residues long. The CDR3 sequence: CAWSYLSGAYEQYF. CDR3 sequence (DNA): TGTGCCTGGAGTTACCTTAGCGGGGCCTACGAGCAGTACTTC.

V and J are TRBV28 and TRBJ1-2; 9 positions agree with TRBD1. Germline assignment: CDR1 MDHEN and CDR2 SYDVKM. V lost 5 bases, J lost 1 base, and 5 bases stayed unmatched. The CDR3 runs 15 residues. CDR3 sequence reads: CASSLPGQGNYGYTF. The CDR3 DNA reads as TGTGCCAGCAGTCTACCGGGACAGGGTAACTATGGCTACACCTTC.

The rearrangement uses TRBV9 and TRBJ1-2, with D maybe TRBD1 (5 bases). Deletions cut 4 bases from V and 3 bases from J, with 13 bases between. Germline-derived CDR1 and CDR2 are SGDLS and YYNGEE. CDR3 size: 14 residues. The chain's CDR3 is CASSPRTSHYGYTF. In nucleotides, the CDR3 is TGTGCCAGCAGCCCGAGGACATCCCACTATGGCTACACCTTC. The entire variable domain, with the rest obtained from reference TRBV9 and TRBJ1-2, is as follows: DSGVTQTPKHLITATGQRVTLRCSPRSGDLSVYWYQQSLDQGLQFLIQYYNGEERAKGNILERFSAQQFPDLHSELNLSSLELGDSALYFCASSPRTSHYGYTFGSGTRLTVV.

The chain links TRBV5-4 to TRBJ1-6; a weak D match, TRBD1 (5 bases). The ends were cut back, 0 bases at V and 0 bases at J, with 13 bases in the middle. CDR3 length equals 18 residues. Germline CDR1 and CDR2: SGHNT and YYREEE (reference sequence). This CDR3 is CASSLGIQGSSYNSPLHF. DNA for the CDR3: TGTGCCAGCAGCTTGGGGATTCAGGGAAGCTCCTATAATTCACCCCTCCACTTT.